This paragraph reports one TCR beta chain. This clone was observed a handful of times. This clone's antigen is unknown. Within one base of it there is no much larger clone, and no base qualities were kept. V and J lose 4 bases and 1 base, and a span of 19 bases separates them. CDR1 is given as SNHLY and CDR2 as FYNNEI, both from the germline V gene. The CDR3 numbers 17 residues from cysteine through phenylalanine. Only the CDR3 part of the read is kept: 51 bases, read in frame from the first base. This entry is derived from a study of siplizumab effects on memory and regulatory T cells (dated by TCRdb to the late 2010s). Some background on the complete study: The study examined how the anti-CD2 antibody siplizumab affects alloreactive T-cell subsets in allogeneic mixed lymphocyte reactions built from human PBMCs.

Library method: the immunoSEQ multiplex PCR assay. Each sample had 9 x 10^4 or so TCR templates assayed by the deep sequencing platform. Genomic DNA extracted from sorted T cells was used for TCRbeta CDR3 sequencing. Under the source paper's analysis protocol: The R programming language was used for clonal analysis of the TCRbeta CDR3 data. Alloreactive CD4+ and CD8+ clones were defined by comparing unstimulated samples with post-reaction CFSE-low samples. Regulatory or non-regulatory origin was assigned to alloreactive CD4+ clones by matching of sequences to sorted unstimulated Treg and non-Treg repertoires. In its TCRdb copy, this immuneACCESS table keeps in-frame sequences only and misses some clones. Where compared with another copy, unresolved V genes explain less than half of these, and the others have no known cause. That table supplies the V and J calls and clone size; D and trimming were determined from the DNA. The table for this sample lists 100,000 or so clones; about 90% of them were counted only once. 0.55% to 0.85% of the sample is in the top ten clones.

Sorted unstimulated T cells and proliferating T cells recovered from mixed lymphocyte reactions underwent TCRbeta CDR3 sequencing. Fresh whole blood from nine to eleven HLA-typed healthy donors served as the source for isolating PBMCs. To map where alloreactive clones came from, CD4+ regulatory T cells in the unstimulated state were FACS-sorted. What the work shows at the level of the full study, not this receptor alone: Among mappable alloreactive CD4+ clones, the Treg-derived fraction averaged around 70% with siplizumab versus 25% to 30% in control reactions. Sequences below about 10^-5 frequency were poorly captured, so only a minor fraction of alloreactive clones could be mapped to unstimulated subsets. Compared with memory T cells, unstimulated naive T cells appeared more diverse, and naive cells seemed to make a substantial contribution to the alloresponse. A naive or memory phenotype could not be assigned to roughly 75-96% of proliferating CD4+ or CD8+ clones. Siplizumab significantly lowered the cumulative frequency of alloreactive sequences that could be traced to unstimulated CD4+ memory T cells. The suppressive function of proliferating Tregs from siplizumab cultures was not functionally confirmed.

The receptor comes from a human donor in good health. The chain joins TRBV2 to TRBJ1-1; no confident D gene assignment can be made. The sequenced sample consisted of Tregs sorted from blood. The sequenced DNA: TGTGCCAGCAGTGTTACTGAGACAAAGCTTGAGAACACTGAAGCTTTCTTT. This codes for CASSVTETKLENTEAFF. Reference TRBV2 and TRBJ1-1 proteins supply the regions before and after the CDR3; the full variable domain is: EPEVTQTPSHQVTQMGQEVILRCVPISNHLYFYWYRQILGQKVEFLVSFYNNEISEKSEIFDDQFSVERPDGSNFTLKIRSTKLEDSAMYFCASSVTETKLENTEAFFGQGTRLTVV.